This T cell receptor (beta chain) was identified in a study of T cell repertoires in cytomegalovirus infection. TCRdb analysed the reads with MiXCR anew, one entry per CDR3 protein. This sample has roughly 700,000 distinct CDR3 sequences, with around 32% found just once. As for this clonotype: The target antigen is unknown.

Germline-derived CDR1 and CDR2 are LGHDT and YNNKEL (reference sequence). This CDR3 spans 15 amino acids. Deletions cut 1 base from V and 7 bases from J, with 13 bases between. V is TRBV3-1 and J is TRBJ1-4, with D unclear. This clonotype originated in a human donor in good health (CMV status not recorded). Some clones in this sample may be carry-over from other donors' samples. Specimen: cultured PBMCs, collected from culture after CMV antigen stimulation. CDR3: CASSQVSTRVEKLFF. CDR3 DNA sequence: TGTGCCAGCAGCCAAGTATCTACAAGGGTTGAAAAACTGTTTTTT.